Shown below are 32 T cell receptor beta chains from a single sample sequenced in a study of blood T cell repertoires in COVID-19. Repertoires were generated with immunoSEQ multiplex PCR, while TCRdb's copy carries only in-frame clones and drops some. The data contain 77,000 or so clones, around two thirds of them seen just once; the ten biggest clones take up just over 2.5%. The specimen sequenced was peripheral blood. These receptors came from a human donor with acute or convalescent COVID-19. The donor label of this sample is uncertain.

This clone turned up a few times. This chain joins TRBV7-8 and TRBJ1-6, with 9 bases that match TRBD1. Trimming cost V 4 bases and J 10 bases; bases outside gene matches: 11. CDR1 and CDR2 from the germline V gene are SGHVS and FQNEAQ. The CDR3 is made up of 16 amino acids. CDR3 residues: CASSSSTGQGGSPLHF. The CDR3 DNA reads as TGTGCCAGCAGCTCCTCTACGGGACAGGGCGGGTCACCCCTCCACTTT.

The CDR3 loop is CASRDGQGVYGYTF. The DNA for the CDR3 is TGTGCCAGCAGAGACGGACAGGGGGTCTATGGCTACACCTTC. The V gene is TRBV6-5, the J gene TRBJ1-2, with 10 bases lining up with TRBD1. Trimming cost V 6 bases and J 4 bases; bases outside gene matches: 5. The CDR3 is 14 amino acids. Germline-derived CDR1 and CDR2 are MNHEY and SVGAGI.

V usage is TRBV19 and J usage is TRBJ1-4; D call uncertain. Germline V lookup: CDR1 LNHDA, CDR2 SQIVND (reference sequence). This CDR3 has 18 residues. V was clipped by 6 bases and J by 2 bases, with 22 bases between them. CDR3 protein: CASSIRPLRRSTNEKLFF. CDR3 DNA: TGTGCCAGTAGCATAAGACCCCTTCGGAGGAGCACTAATGAAAAACTGTTTTTT.

This clone turned up a few times. The chain recombines TRBV27 with TRBJ1-5, with 11 bases matching TRBD1. V lost 7 bases and J lost 6; bases outside the gene matches: 2. CDR1 is MNHEY and CDR2 is SMNVEV in the germline V gene (reference sequence). This CDR3 is built from 13 residues. CDR3 sequence (DNA): TGTGCCAGCACCGGGACAGGGGGTCAGCCCCAGCATTTT. Amino acid sequence: CASTGTGGQPQHF.

The chain recombines TRBV7-2 with TRBJ2-1; TRBD2 matches 9 bases. Germline V lookup: CDR1 SGHTA, CDR2 FQGNSA. The J segment lost 9 bases and the V segment lost 7 bases, leaving 13 bases of the junction unmatched. This CDR3 is built from 15 residues. The CDR3 DNA is TGTGCCAGCACCCTCCAGCGGGGGGTACAGGGTGAGCAGTTCTTC. It yields the protein CASTLQRGVQGEQFF.

This clone was recorded at least ten times. The chain joins TRBV11-3 to TRBJ2-7; 8 nucleotides align to TRBD2. The V gene's germline CDR1 is SGHNT and CDR2 YENEEA. This CDR3 contains 13 residues. Unmatched junction bases numbered 4, after V lost 2 bases and J lost 7 bases. DNA for the CDR3: TGTGCCAGCAGCTTAAGCGGGAGAGGGGAGCAGTACTTC. Translating it yields CASSLSGRGEQYF.

The genes are TRBV5-4 and TRBJ1-4; TRBD1 matches 8 bases. Germline lookup yields CDR1 SGHNT and CDR2 YYREEE (reference sequence). With 3 bases clipped from V and 8 bases from J, the junction kept 3 bases outside the gene matches. This CDR3 is 13 amino acids long. CDR3 region: CASSSGQGEKLFF. CDR3 sequence (DNA): TGTGCCAGCAGCTCAGGACAGGGAGAAAAACTGTTTTTT.

The rearrangement joins TRBV7-6 to TRBJ2-1, with D maybe TRBD2 (5 bases). This CDR3 comprises 16 residues. In germline, CDR1 is SGHVS, CDR2 FNYEAQ. V dropped 1 base and J dropped 7 bases, with 17 bases sitting between them. In nucleotides, the CDR3 is TGTGCCAGCAGCTTAGTAGGGCCGGAGGATGTGAATGAGCAGTTCTTC. It encodes CASSLVGPEDVNEQFF.

The chain combines TRBV19 with TRBJ1-5; TRBD1 matches 7 bases. The CDR3 covers 17 residues. The J segment lost 0 bases and the V segment lost 0 bases, leaving 5 bases of the junction unmatched. The germline V gene has CDR1 LNHDA and CDR2 SQIVND (reference sequence). The CDR3: CASSIETGVVSNQPQHF. In DNA, the CDR3 is TGTGCCAGTAGTATAGAAACAGGGGTGGTTAGCAATCAGCCCCAGCATTTT. Together with reference TRBV19 and TRBJ1-5, the CDR3 gives the full variable domain: DGGITQSPKYLFRKEGQNVTLSCEQNLNHDAMYWYRQDPGQGLRLIYYSQIVNDFQKGDIAEGYSVSREKKESFPLTVTSAQKNPTAFYLCASSIETGVVSNQPQHFGDGTRLSIL.

V usage is TRBV6-6 and J usage is TRBJ1-1; possible D gene TRBD1, 6 bases. CDR3 size: 14 residues. Germline V CDR1 and CDR2: MNHNY, SVGAGI (reference sequence). Trimming left V 6 bases short and J 1 base short, with 12 bases between. In nucleotides, the CDR3 is TGTGCCAGCAGGACACAGGGTTCGAACACTGAAGCTTTCTTT. Translation: CASRTQGSNTEAFF.

The rearrangement joins TRBV7-2 to TRBJ2-1; TRBD2 aligns across 7 bases. The V gene's germline CDR1 is SGHTA and CDR2 FQGNSA. The length of the CDR3 is 15 residues. V shed 6 bases and J 10 bases; nucleotides not matched to a gene: 15. This CDR3 is CASSAGKAGTLEQFF. CDR3 DNA sequence: TGTGCCAGCAGTGCCGGGAAAGCGGGGACTTTGGAGCAGTTCTTC.

V gene TRBV20-1 combines with J gene TRBJ1-5, with D hard to call. The germline CDR1 and CDR2 sequences are DFQATT and SNEGSKA (reference sequence). V was trimmed by 3 bases and J by 4 bases, leaving 7 bases between them. There are 12 residues in the CDR3. The CDR3 coding sequence is TGCAGTGCTAGTAATTCGAATCAGCCCCAGCATTTT. It yields the protein CSASNSNQPQHF.

V is TRBV7-9 and J is TRBJ1-4; no reliable D call. The CDR3 runs 13 residues. The V end lost 5 bases, the J end lost 7 bases, and 11 bases lay between the germline ends. Germline assignment: CDR1 SEHNR and CDR2 FQNEAQ (reference sequence). The chain's CDR3 is CASSRDIREKLFF. For the CDR3, the DNA is TGTGCCAGCAGCCGAGACATTCGTGAAAAACTGTTTTTT.

This chain joins TRBV28 and TRBJ2-1; D gene unclear. The germline CDR1 and CDR2 sequences are MDHEN and SYDVKM. Trimming shortened V by 6 bases and J by 1 base, and 4 bases separated the two germline ends. The CDR3 extends over 12 amino acids. The CDR3 nucleotides read TGTGCCAGCAGCATGTCCTACAATGAGCAGTTCTTC. Translation gives CASSMSYNEQFF.

The chain uses TRBV4-1 and TRBJ2-1; 10 positions match TRBD1. The CDR3 totals 13 residues. The J segment lost 15 bases and the V segment lost 2 bases, leaving 7 bases of the junction unmatched. CDR1 is MGHRA, CDR2 YSYEKL, per germline. The CDR3 spells CASSQTRDRGLFF. In DNA, the CDR3 is TGCGCCAGCAGCCAAACCCGGGACAGGGGTTTGTTCTTC.

This chain joins TRBV7-2 and TRBJ2-1; 8 positions agree with TRBD2. This CDR3 is 14 amino acids long. With 5 bases clipped from V and 7 bases from J, the junction kept 7 bases outside the gene matches. The germline CDR1 and CDR2 sequences are SGHTA and FQGNSA. The CDR3 protein is CASSPGGLQNEQFF. The CDR3, as DNA: TGTGCCAGCAGCCCGGGGGGGCTACAGAATGAGCAGTTCTTC.

This clone is labeled medium-sized (0.01 to 0.1%). The J gene is TRBJ1-6, the V gene TRBV28; TRBD1 might be the D (6 bases). The CDR3 extends over 14 amino acids. CDR1 is MDHEN and CDR2 is SYDVKM in the germline V gene. Trimming shortened V by 1 base and J by 10 bases, and 11 bases separated the two germline ends. CDR3 sequence: CASSLLQGRSPLHF. The CDR3 region has the DNA TGTGCCAGCAGTTTATTACAGGGAAGGTCACCCCTCCACTTT.

This clone was found a few times. This chain connects TRBV18 to TRBJ2-5; D is undetermined. The CDR3 is 12 amino acids. From germline, CDR1 is KGHSH and CDR2 LQKENI. The V end lost 3 bases, the J end lost 4 bases, and 6 bases lay between the germline ends. This CDR3 is CASSPSRETQYF. The CDR3 DNA reads as TGTGCCAGCTCACCCAGTCGAGAGACCCAGTACTTC. The full variable domain, in which reference TRBV18 and TRBJ2-5 provide the parts outside the CDR3, is NAGVMQNPRHLVRRRGQEARLRCSPMKGHSHVYWYRQLPEEGLKFMVYLQKENIIDESGMPKERFSAEFPKEGPSILRIQQVVRGDSAAYFCASSPSRETQYFGPGTRLLVL.

This chain joins TRBV6-6 and TRBJ2-2, with 7 bases lining up with TRBD1. The CDR3 is 14 residues long. With V trimmed by 6 bases and J by 3 bases, 4 bases remained unmatched. Germline loops: CDR1 MNHNY, CDR2 SVGAGI (reference sequence). In nucleotides, the CDR3 is TGTGCCAGCAGCCGACAGGGCGACACCGGGGAGCTGTTTTTT. Translation gives CASSRQGDTGELFF.

The chain carries TRBV28 and TRBJ2-3, with TRBD2 identical over 9 bases. Germline CDR1 and CDR2: MDHEN and SYDVKM. Trimming cost V 8 bases and J 2 bases; bases outside gene matches: 17. The CDR3 loop spans 18 amino acids. The CDR3 sequence: CASSPIPMLAGFTDTQYF. Here the CDR3 DNA reads TGTGCCAGCTCACCTATCCCCATGCTAGCGGGATTCACAGATACGCAGTATTTT. Variable domain in full (rest from reference TRBV28 and TRBJ2-3): DVKVTQSSRYLVKRTGEKVFLECVQDMDHENMFWYRQDPGLGLRLIYFSYDVKMKEKGDIPEGYSVSREKKERFSLILESASTNQTSMYLCASSPIPMLAGFTDTQYFGPGTRLTVL.

J is TRBJ2-7 and V is TRBV5-4; 7 positions match TRBD2. Germline lookup yields CDR1 SGHNT and CDR2 YYREEE (reference sequence). Losses at the gene ends were 4 bases for V and 9 bases for J; bases not matched to a gene: 10. The CDR3 runs to 13 residues. CDR3 bases: TGTGCCAGCAGCCTGAGGGCTTCGGGGGGGCAGTACTTC. This translates into CASSLRASGGQYF.

This clone is deemed medium-sized (0.01 to 0.1%). J is TRBJ1-3 and V is TRBV9; 9 bases line up with TRBD1. Germline CDR1 is SGDLS and CDR2 is YYNGEE. The CDR3 extends over 15 amino acids. V was pared by 4 bases and J by 2 bases, with 4 bases of the junction left unmatched. The CDR3 reads CASSPWDRAGNTIYF. CDR3 in DNA: TGTGCCAGCAGCCCTTGGGACAGGGCTGGAAACACCATATATTTT.

V is TRBV7-9 and J is TRBJ1-6; TRBD1 aligns across 7 bases. The CDR3 is 16 amino acids. J was trimmed by 6 bases and V by 5 bases; bases with no gene match: 10. Germline V gene data show CDR1 as SEHNR and CDR2 as FQNEAQ (reference sequence). The DNA for the CDR3 is TGTGCCAGCAGCCCACGGGACAGAGGGATTAATTCACCCCTCCACTTT. Protein: CASSPRDRGINSPLHF. The full variable domain, completed using reference TRBV7-9 and TRBJ1-6, is DTGVSQNPRHKITKRGQNVTFRCDPISEHNRLYWYRQTLGQGPEFLTYFQNEAQLEKSRLLSDRFSAERPKGSFSTLEIQRTEQGDSAMYLCASSPRDRGINSPLHFGNGTRLTVT.

This sequence joins TRBV2 and TRBJ1-2; possibly TRBD1 for D (6 bases). CDR1 SNHLY and CDR2 FYNNEI come from the germline V gene. CDR3 length: 13 residues. With 6 bases removed from V and 10 bases from J, the gap between germline ends came to 18 bases. DNA of the CDR3: TGTGCCAGCAGGGACGACAGGATATTAGACTACACCTTC. Its translation is CASRDDRILDYTF.

This clone turned up a few times. The rearrangement joins TRBV11-3 to TRBJ2-7; the match to TRBD2 covers 14 bases. V shed 4 bases and J 4 bases; nucleotides not matched to a gene: 12. The V gene's germline CDR1 is SGHNT and CDR2 YENEEA. CDR3 length equals 18 residues. The CDR3 reads CASSSLRLAGGPSYEQYF. CDR3 bases: TGTGCCAGCAGCTCCCTCAGACTAGCGGGAGGGCCTTCTTACGAGCAGTACTTC.

This chain connects TRBV19 to TRBJ2-1; 9 nucleotides agree with TRBD2. Germline lookup yields CDR1 LNHDA and CDR2 SQIVND (reference sequence). The CDR3 spans 14 residues. V lost 6 bases to trimming and J lost 2 bases; unmatched junction nucleotides: 2. The CDR3 sequence is CASRGGGAYNEQFF. Written as DNA, the CDR3 is TGTGCCAGTAGAGGCGGGGGGGCCTACAATGAGCAGTTCTTC.

In DNA, the CDR3 is TGTGCCAGCAGCTTCCGGGACAGGGCCACTGAAGCTTTCTTT. Its translation: CASSFRDRATEAFF. This sequence joins TRBV7-2 and TRBJ1-1; 9 bases are shared with TRBD1. Germline-derived CDR1 and CDR2 are SGHTA and FQGNSA. The CDR3 sequence is 14 residues long. V was clipped by 3 bases and J by 4 bases; unmatched bases: 3.

This clone has more than one count but fewer than ten. The chain carries TRBV7-9 and TRBJ2-7; D may be TRBD2 (6 bases). CDR3 length: 12 residues. The V and J ends lost 6 bases and 6 bases respectively, with 12 bases between them. CDR1 is SEHNR and CDR2 is FQNEAQ in the germline V gene (reference sequence). The CDR3 region has the DNA TGTGCCAGCAGGGCGGGATCGCTCGAGCAGTACTTC. Protein sequence: CASRAGSLEQYF.

This clone appeared a few times. J is TRBJ2-7 and V is TRBV21-1; the DNA was not used to check the table's D call, TRBD1. TRBV21-1 counts as a pseudogene. This CDR3 spans 15 amino acids. Here the CDR3 reads CASSTRDRGWHEQYF. CDR3 DNA: TGTGCCAGCAGCACACGGGACAGGGGTTGGCACGAGCAGTACTTC.

The chain joins TRBV6-4 to TRBJ2-1, with D perhaps TRBD2 (5 bases). V was cut by 3 bases and J by 8 bases, with 14 bases left in between. CDR3 size: 14 residues. Germline values: CDR1 MRHNA, CDR2 SNTAGT. CDR3 sequence: CASSDVEGLDEQFF. CDR3 in DNA: TGTGCCAGCAGTGATGTCGAGGGATTGGATGAGCAGTTCTTC.

The rearrangement joins TRBV4-2 to TRBJ2-7, with 8 bases matching TRBD1. V was pared by 3 bases and J by 3 bases, with 7 bases of the junction left unmatched. Germline V CDR1 and CDR2: LGHNA, YNFKEQ. The CDR3 runs to 15 residues. CDR3 in amino acids: CASSQHRGEIYEQYF. DNA for the CDR3: TGTGCCAGCAGCCAGCACAGGGGGGAAATCTACGAGCAGTACTTC.

The rearrangement links TRBV7-2 to TRBJ2-2; 10 nucleotides align to TRBD1. The junction had 8 bases not matched to a gene; V was cut back by 5 bases and J by 5 bases. Looked up from germline, CDR1 is SGHTA and CDR2 is FQGNSA. CDR3 length: 16 amino acids. Here the CDR3 reads CASSLRQGARTGELFF. The CDR3 DNA reads TGTGCCAGCAGCCTCAGACAGGGGGCCAGAACCGGGGAGCTGTTTTTT.